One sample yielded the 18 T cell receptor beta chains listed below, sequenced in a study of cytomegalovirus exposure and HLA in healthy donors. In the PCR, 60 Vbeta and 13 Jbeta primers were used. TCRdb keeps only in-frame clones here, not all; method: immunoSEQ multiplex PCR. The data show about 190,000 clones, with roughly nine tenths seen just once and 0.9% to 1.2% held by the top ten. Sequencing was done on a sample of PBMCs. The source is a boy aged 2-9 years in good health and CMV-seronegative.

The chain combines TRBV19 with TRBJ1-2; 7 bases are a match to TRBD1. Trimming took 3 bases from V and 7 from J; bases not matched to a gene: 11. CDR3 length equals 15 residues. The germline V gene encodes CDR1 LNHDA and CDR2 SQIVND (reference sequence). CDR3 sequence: CASSIAGTGVSGYTF. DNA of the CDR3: TGTGCCAGTAGTATTGCCGGTACAGGGGTTAGTGGCTACACCTTC.

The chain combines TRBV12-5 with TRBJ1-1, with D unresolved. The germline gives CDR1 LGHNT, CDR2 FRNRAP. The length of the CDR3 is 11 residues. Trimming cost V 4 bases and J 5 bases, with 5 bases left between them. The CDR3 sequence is CASGSLTEAFF. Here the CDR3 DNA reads TGTGCTAGTGGTTCGTTAACTGAAGCTTTCTTT.

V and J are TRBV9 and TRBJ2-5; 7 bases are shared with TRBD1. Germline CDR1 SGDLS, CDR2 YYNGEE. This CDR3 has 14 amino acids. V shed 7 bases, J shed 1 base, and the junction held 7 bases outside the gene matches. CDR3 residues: CASGGQRFQETQYF. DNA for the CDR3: TGTGCCAGCGGGGGACAGAGATTCCAAGAGACCCAGTACTTC.

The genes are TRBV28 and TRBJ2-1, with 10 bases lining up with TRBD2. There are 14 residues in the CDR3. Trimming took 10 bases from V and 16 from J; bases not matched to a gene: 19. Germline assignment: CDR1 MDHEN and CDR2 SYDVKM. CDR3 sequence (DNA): TGTGCCACCAAGCGGGGGTCCGCTAGCGGGAGCGGATTCTTC. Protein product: CATKRGSASGSGFF.

CDR3 loop: CASSEESGTGRRPQHF. Written as DNA, the CDR3 is TGTGCCAGCAGTGAAGAATCCGGGACAGGGAGAAGGCCCCAGCATTTT. V and J are TRBV6-1 and TRBJ1-5; 9 nucleotides match TRBD1. Germline V gene sequence: CDR1 MNHNS, CDR2 SASEGT. With V trimmed by 1 base and J by 9 bases, 10 bases remained unmatched. This CDR3 is 16 amino acids long.

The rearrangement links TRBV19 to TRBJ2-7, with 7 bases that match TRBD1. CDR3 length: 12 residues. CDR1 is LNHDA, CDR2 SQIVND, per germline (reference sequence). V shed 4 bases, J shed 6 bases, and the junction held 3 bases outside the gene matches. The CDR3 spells CASSTAGGEQYF. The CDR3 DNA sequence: TGTGCCAGTAGTACCGCAGGGGGCGAGCAGTACTTC. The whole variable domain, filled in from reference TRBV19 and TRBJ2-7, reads DGGITQSPKYLFRKEGQNVTLSCEQNLNHDAMYWYRQDPGQGLRLIYYSQIVNDFQKGDIAEGYSVSREKKESFPLTVTSAQKNPTAFYLCASSTAGGEQYFGPGTRLTVT.

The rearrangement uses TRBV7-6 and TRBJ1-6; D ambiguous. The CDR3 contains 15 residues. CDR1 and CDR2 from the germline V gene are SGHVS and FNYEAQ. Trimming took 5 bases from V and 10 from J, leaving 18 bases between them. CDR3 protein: CASSLEGHPESPLHF. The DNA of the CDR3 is TGTGCCAGCAGCCTAGAAGGCCACCCGGAGTCACCCCTCCACTTT.

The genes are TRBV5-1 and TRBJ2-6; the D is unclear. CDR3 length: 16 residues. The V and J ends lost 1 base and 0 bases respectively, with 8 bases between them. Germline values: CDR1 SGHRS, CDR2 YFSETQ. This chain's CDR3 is CASSLPRPSGANVLTF. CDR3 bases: TGCGCCAGCAGCTTGCCCAGGCCCTCTGGGGCCAACGTCCTGACTTTC.

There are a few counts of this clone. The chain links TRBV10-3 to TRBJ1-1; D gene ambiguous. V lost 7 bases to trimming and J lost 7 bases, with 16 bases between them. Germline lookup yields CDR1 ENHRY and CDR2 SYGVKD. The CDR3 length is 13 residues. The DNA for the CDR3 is TGTGCCATCAAACGGGCCGGGAGCGATGAAGCTTTCTTT. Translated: CAIKRAGSDEAFF.

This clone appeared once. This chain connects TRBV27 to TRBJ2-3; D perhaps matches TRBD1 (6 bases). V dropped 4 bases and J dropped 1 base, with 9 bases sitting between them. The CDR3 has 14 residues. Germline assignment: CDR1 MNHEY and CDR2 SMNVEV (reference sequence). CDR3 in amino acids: CASSYRTGTDTQYF. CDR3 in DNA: TGTGCCAGCAGTTACAGGACAGGCACAGATACGCAGTATTTT.

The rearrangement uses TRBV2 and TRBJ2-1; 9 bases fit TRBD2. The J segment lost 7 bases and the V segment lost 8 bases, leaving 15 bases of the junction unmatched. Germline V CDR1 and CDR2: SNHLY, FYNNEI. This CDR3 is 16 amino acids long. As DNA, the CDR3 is TGTGCCAGCCAGGCCGTCCTCGGACTAGCGTTAAATGAGCAGTTCTTC. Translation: CASQAVLGLALNEQFF.

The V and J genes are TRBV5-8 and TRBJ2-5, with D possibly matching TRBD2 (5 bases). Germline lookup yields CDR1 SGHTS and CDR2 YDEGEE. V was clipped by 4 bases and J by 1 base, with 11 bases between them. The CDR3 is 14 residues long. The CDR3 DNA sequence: TGTGCCAGCAGCGGCGGACTGACCCAAGAGACCCAGTACTTC. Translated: CASSGGLTQETQYF.

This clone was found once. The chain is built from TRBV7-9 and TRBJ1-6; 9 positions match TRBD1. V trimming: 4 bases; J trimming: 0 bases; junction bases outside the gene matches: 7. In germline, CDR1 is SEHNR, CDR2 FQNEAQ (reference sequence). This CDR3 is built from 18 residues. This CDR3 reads CASSSRQGGSSYNSPLHF. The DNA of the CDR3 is TGTGCCAGCAGCTCAAGACAGGGGGGGAGCTCCTATAATTCACCCCTCCACTTT.

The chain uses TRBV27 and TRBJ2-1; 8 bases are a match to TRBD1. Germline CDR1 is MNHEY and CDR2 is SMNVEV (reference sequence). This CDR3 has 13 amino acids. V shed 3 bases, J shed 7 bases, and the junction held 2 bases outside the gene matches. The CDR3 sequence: CASSFQGANEQFF. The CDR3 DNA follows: TGTGCCAGCAGTTTTCAGGGGGCTAATGAGCAGTTCTTC.

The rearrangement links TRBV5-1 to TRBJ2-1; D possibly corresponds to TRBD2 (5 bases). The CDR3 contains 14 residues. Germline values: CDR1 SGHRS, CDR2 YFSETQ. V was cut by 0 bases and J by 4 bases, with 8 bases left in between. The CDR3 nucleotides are TGCGCCAGCAGCTTGGGACGGAGGTACAATGAGCAGTTCTTC. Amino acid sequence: CASSLGRRYNEQFF.

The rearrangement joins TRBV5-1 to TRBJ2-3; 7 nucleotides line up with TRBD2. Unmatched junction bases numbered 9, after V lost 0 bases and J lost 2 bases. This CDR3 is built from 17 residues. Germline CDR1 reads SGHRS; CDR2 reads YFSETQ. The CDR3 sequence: CASSLEGGGVLTDTQYF. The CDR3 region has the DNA TGCGCCAGCAGCTTGGAAGGCGGGGGTGTACTCACAGATACGCAGTATTTT.

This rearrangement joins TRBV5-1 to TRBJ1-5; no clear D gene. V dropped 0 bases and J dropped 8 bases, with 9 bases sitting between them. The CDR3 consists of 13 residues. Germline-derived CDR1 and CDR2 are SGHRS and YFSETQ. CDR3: CASSLVGEEPQHF. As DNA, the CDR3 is TGCGCCAGCAGCTTGGTTGGGGAGGAGCCCCAGCATTTT. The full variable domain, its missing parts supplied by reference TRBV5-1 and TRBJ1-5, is KAGVTQTPRYLIKTRGQQVTLSCSPISGHRSVSWYQQTPGQGLQFLFEYFSETQRNKGNFPGRFSGRQFSNSRSEMNVSTLELGDSALYLCASSLVGEEPQHFGDGTRLSIL.

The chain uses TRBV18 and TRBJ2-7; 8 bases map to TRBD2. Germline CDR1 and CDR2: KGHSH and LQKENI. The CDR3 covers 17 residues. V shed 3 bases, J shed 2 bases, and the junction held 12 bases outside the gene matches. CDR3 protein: CASSPIPRGGSTYEQYF. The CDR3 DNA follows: TGTGCCAGCTCACCGATTCCTCGGGGGGGAAGCACCTACGAGCAGTACTTC. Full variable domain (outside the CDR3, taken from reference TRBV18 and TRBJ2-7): NAGVMQNPRHLVRRRGQEARLRCSPMKGHSHVYWYRQLPEEGLKFMVYLQKENIIDESGMPKERFSAEFPKEGPSILRIQQVVRGDSAAYFCASSPIPRGGSTYEQYFGPGTRLTVT.